A selection of T cell receptor beta chains follows, all from one sample in a study of identical twins. Each CDR3 protein is one row after TCRdb ran MiXCR on the 5' RACE reads. The repertoire holds 350,000 to 450,000 distinct CDR3 sequences, with approximately 17% as singletons. What was sequenced was naive T cells sorted from blood. The receptor set was obtained from a man aged 50-59 years in good health. Both conserved end residues are part of each CDR3. The order of the fields is J gene, V gene, CDR3 protein.

J gene: TRBJ2-4; V gene: TRBV12-3/TRBV12-4; CDR3 protein: CASSFLSKNIQYF
J gene: TRBJ1-1; V gene: TRBV6-6; CDR3 protein: CASSYGGLTEAFF
J gene: TRBJ2-1; V gene: TRBV29-1; CDR3 protein: CSVDGQGMSSYNEQFF
J gene: TRBJ2-3; V gene: TRBV20-1; CDR3 protein: CSATTRPSTDTQYF
J gene: TRBJ2-7; V gene: TRBV13; CDR3 protein: CASRPTGGSYEQYF
J gene: TRBJ2-3; V gene: TRBV6-2/TRBV6-3; CDR3 protein: CASSYRLADSTDTQYF
J gene: TRBJ2-7; V gene: TRBV7-2; CDR3 protein: CASSPRWTYEQYF
J gene: TRBJ1-1; V gene: TRBV12-3/TRBV12-4; CDR3 protein: CASSSGQRNTEAFF
J gene: TRBJ2-3; V gene: TRBV5-1; CDR3 protein: CASSFPTGTSGTDTQYF
J gene: TRBJ2-6; V gene: TRBV18; CDR3 protein: CASSMTGGDGANVLTF
J gene: TRBJ2-7; V gene: TRBV19; CDR3 protein: CASSSLGSSYEQYF
J gene: TRBJ2-1; V gene: TRBV10-3; CDR3 protein: CAIRGARQVNNEQFF
J gene: TRBJ2-2; V gene: TRBV29-1; CDR3 protein: CSVNGGTGELFF
J gene: TRBJ2-3; V gene: TRBV10-3; CDR3 protein: CAISESTGLVPVTDTQYF
J gene: TRBJ2-3; V gene: TRBV7-6; CDR3 protein: CASSYTGPPRPDTQYF
J gene: TRBJ2-5; V gene: TRBV20-1; CDR3 protein: CSARNHAGGPGPQETQYF
J gene: TRBJ2-3; V gene: TRBV28; CDR3 protein: CASSTNRGWGTDTQYF
J gene: TRBJ1-6; V gene: TRBV6-1; CDR3 protein: CASSPTQGNSPLHF
J gene: TRBJ2-1; V gene: TRBV5-1; CDR3 protein: CASSPQSSGVNEQFF
J gene: TRBJ1-5; V gene: TRBV28; CDR3 protein: CASSSPGGEGQPQHF
J gene: TRBJ2-7; V gene: TRBV28; CDR3 protein: CASSLPGTYTYEQYF
J gene: TRBJ1-1; V gene: TRBV9; CDR3 protein: CASSPSAMIAFF
J gene: TRBJ2-4; V gene: TRBV11-2; CDR3 protein: CASSLVGYSKNIQYF
J gene: TRBJ2-5; V gene: TRBV5-1; CDR3 protein: CASSLAGAGDGTQYF
J gene: TRBJ2-7; V gene: TRBV20-1; CDR3 protein: CSLKSGRASYEQYF
J gene: TRBJ2-1; V gene: TRBV20-1; CDR3 protein: CSAKVLASYNEQFF
J gene: TRBJ2-2; V gene: TRBV11-2; CDR3 protein: CASSLMYTGELFF
J gene: TRBJ2-7; V gene: TRBV5-1; CDR3 protein: CASSLDGGGGYEQYF
J gene: TRBJ2-7; V gene: TRBV11-2; CDR3 protein: CASSITDGSSYEQYF
J gene: TRBJ2-7; V gene: TRBV20-1; CDR3 protein: CSARSQRGSQYEQYF
J gene: TRBJ2-7; V gene: TRBV29-1; CDR3 protein: CSVGDRVTYEQYF
J gene: TRBJ1-6; V gene: TRBV7-2; CDR3 protein: CASSLDTRAVDSPLHF
J gene: TRBJ1-4; V gene: TRBV5-1; CDR3 protein: CASSAGQGNEKLFF
J gene: TRBJ2-3; V gene: TRBV12-3/TRBV12-4; CDR3 protein: CASSPRRRFVQGRSTDTQYF